The clone carrying this T cell receptor (beta chain) has only a few counts. Its matching antigen is unknown. Germline V lookup: CDR1 LNHNV, CDR2 YYDKDF (reference sequence). The CDR3 runs 16 residues. Trimming removed 1 base from V and 5 bases from J; junction bases left unmatched: 10. The data derive from a study of beta chain features in type 1 diabetes. Of the isolated RNA, all was reverse transcribed, and so the sequenced material was expressed TCRB transcripts. The assay was immunoSEQ multiplex PCR, and TCRdb's table has in-frame clones only and misses some. The repertoire holds roughly 700,000 clones, with over 10% as singletons. Study-level points and caveats: Within each of all four CD4+ subsets, Type 1 diabetes patients had TCRB CDR3s that were moderately but significantly shorter. When cDNA is sequenced, cells with high TCR expression could be over-represented. Naive, central memory and regulatory TCRB repertoires appeared more similar among patients than healthy donors. With patients and controls alike, PCR might favor shorter templates to an equal degree.

Approximately 100 mL of blood, on average, came from one heparinised draw per donor. The chain combines TRBV15 with TRBJ2-7; 8 bases are shared with TRBD2. The sequence was collected from a man aged 18 to 35 with type 1 diabetes. What was sequenced was naive CD4+ T cells from blood. CDR3 DNA sequence: TGTGCCACCAGCAGAGCGGGAGGGGGGAAGATGGACGAGCAGTACTTC. Its protein is CATSRAGGGKMDEQYF.